The 26 T cell receptor beta chains reported below all come from one sample, sequenced in a study of cytomegalovirus exposure and HLA in healthy donors. The PCR contained 60 Vbeta and 13 Jbeta primers. TCRdb's table, derived via immunoSEQ multiplex PCR, lists solely in-frame clones and lacks some. This repertoire shows approximately 140,000 clones, 78% found once; its top ten account for around 5.9%. Sequencing was performed on PBMCs. The receptors shown here come from a woman in her 40s in good health and CMV-seropositive.

V usage is TRBV29-1 and J usage is TRBJ2-1, with D possibly being TRBD2 (5 bases). Germline values: CDR1 SQVTM, CDR2 ANQGSEA. V gave up 5 bases and J gave up 4 bases, with 9 bases separating them. The CDR3 has 12 amino acids. The CDR3 region has the DNA TGCAGCGTTCAAGGAGGTTACAATGAGCAGTTCTTC. Its protein product is CSVQGGYNEQFF.

The chain combines TRBV5-1 with TRBJ2-3; D gene ambiguous. CDR1 and CDR2 from the germline V gene are SGHRS and YFSETQ. V shed 2 bases and J shed 8 bases, with 18 bases lying between them. This CDR3 spans 15 amino acids. For the CDR3, the DNA is TGCGCCAGCAGCTTACATCCTTCCGGAGATGCTACGCAGTATTTT. This codes for CASSLHPSGDATQYF.

The chain carries TRBV28 and TRBJ2-7; 9 bases align to TRBD2. The CDR3 has 19 residues. Germline loops: CDR1 MDHEN, CDR2 SYDVKM. The ends lost 5 bases at V and 3 bases at J; junction bases unmatched: 20. The CDR3 loop reads CASSGQGVRGGRVFYEQYF. The CDR3 DNA sequence: TGTGCCAGCAGTGGGCAAGGGGTGAGAGGCGGGAGGGTGTTCTACGAGCAGTACTTC.

The chain couples TRBV5-1 to TRBJ2-7; TRBD2 agrees at 8 bases. The CDR3 length is 14 residues. V shed 5 bases, J shed 2 bases, and the junction held 6 bases outside the gene matches. CDR1 and CDR2 from the germline V gene are SGHRS and YFSETQ. CDR3 residues: CASRPTSGTYEQYF. CDR3 nucleotides: TGCGCCAGCAGGCCCACTAGCGGAACCTACGAGCAGTACTTC. Full variable domain (remainder filled in from reference TRBV5-1 and TRBJ2-7): KAGVTQTPRYLIKTRGQQVTLSCSPISGHRSVSWYQQTPGQGLQFLFEYFSETQRNKGNFPGRFSGRQFSNSRSEMNVSTLELGDSALYLCASRPTSGTYEQYFGPGTRLTVT.

The gene calls are TRBV28 and TRBJ1-1; weak D call: TRBD1 (6 bases). Between the trimmed V and J ends, which lost 8 bases and 1 base, there was a span of 11 bases. CDR1 and CDR2 from the germline V gene are MDHEN and SYDVKM. There are 13 residues in the CDR3. The DNA of the CDR3 is TGTGCCAGCTCACAGGGAACGAACACTGAAGCTTTCTTT. Protein sequence: CASSQGTNTEAFF.

This rearrangement joins TRBV15 to TRBJ2-7; D is ambiguous. Germline V gene lookup returns CDR1 LNHNV and CDR2 YYDKDF (reference sequence). V lost 0 bases to trimming and J lost 6 bases, with 9 bases between them. The CDR3 totals 13 residues. CDR3 nucleotides: TGTGCCACCAGCAGAGATCGACAAGGCGAGCAGTACTTC. Translating it yields CATSRDRQGEQYF.

This clone was seen only a few times. CDR3 sequence (DNA): TGTGCCAGCAGCCCCCCTTGGGACTCTTACAATGAGCAGTTCTTC. Amino acids: CASSPPWDSYNEQFF. The genes are TRBV5-6 and TRBJ2-1; possible D gene TRBD2, 6 bases. Germline values: CDR1 SGHDT, CDR2 YYEEEE. The CDR3 totals 15 residues. V lost 4 bases, J lost 4 bases, and 15 bases lay in between.

V gene TRBV6-5 combines with J gene TRBJ2-1, with 15 bases that match TRBD2. CDR1 is MNHEY, CDR2 SVGAGI, per germline. J lost 9 bases, V lost 6 bases, and 6 bases had no gene match. The length of the CDR3 is 15 residues. The CDR3 protein is CASRSGTSGRPEQFF. DNA for the CDR3: TGTGCCAGCAGATCCGGGACTAGCGGGAGGCCTGAGCAGTTCTTC.

J is TRBJ2-2 and V is TRBV13; D is perhaps TRBD2 (6 bases). The CDR3 runs 16 residues. The ends were cut back, 0 bases at V and 6 bases at J, with 14 bases in the middle. In germline, CDR1 is PRHDT, CDR2 FYEKMQ (reference sequence). CDR3 sequence reads: CASSLGGAGGPGELFF. The CDR3, as DNA: TGTGCCAGCAGCTTAGGGGGAGCGGGCGGCCCCGGGGAGCTGTTTTTT. Looking up the rest from reference TRBV13 and TRBJ2-2 gives the full variable domain: AAGVIQSPRHLIKEKRETATLKCYPIPRHDTVYWYQQGPGQDPQFLISFYEKMQSDKGSIPDRFSAQQFSDYHSELNMSSLELGDSALYFCASSLGGAGGPGELFFGEGSRLTVL.

The chain has TRBV21-1 and TRBJ1-5. TRBV21-1 is tagged as a pseudogene. The length of the CDR3 is 19 residues. DNA of the CDR3: TGTGCCAGCAGCCCAAGGGAGGGAAGGGCGTGTAGAGGGTATCAGCCCCAGCATTTT. Translated, it gives CASSPREGRACRGYQPQHF.

The genes are TRBV25-1 and TRBJ1-1; the match to TRBD1 covers 8 bases. CDR1 is MGHDK and CDR2 is SYGVNS in the germline V gene. This CDR3 contains 18 residues. V dropped 3 bases and J dropped 1; count of bases not matched to a gene: 13. CDR3 loop: CASSDSGQGRGGNTEAFF. The CDR3 bases are TGTGCCAGCAGTGACTCCGGACAGGGTCGGGGTGGGAACACTGAAGCTTTCTTT.

V gene TRBV13 combines with J gene TRBJ2-1; tentative D call: TRBD2 (8 bases). Trimming removed 3 bases from V and 10 bases from J, with 16 bases in between. CDR1 is PRHDT and CDR2 is FYEKMQ in the germline V gene (reference sequence). The CDR3 has 14 amino acids. The CDR3 sequence: CASSFREGGGEQFF. The CDR3 coding sequence is TGTGCCAGCAGCTTCCGGGAGGGAGGGGGCGAGCAGTTCTTC. Supplemented by reference TRBV13 and TRBJ2-1, the full variable domain reads AAGVIQSPRHLIKEKRETATLKCYPIPRHDTVYWYQQGPGQDPQFLISFYEKMQSDKGSIPDRFSAQQFSDYHSELNMSSLELGDSALYFCASSFREGGGEQFFGPGTRLTVL.

The V call is TRBV5-1, the J call TRBJ1-3; 8 bases line up with TRBD1. The trim removed 1 base at V and 0 bases at J, leaving 3 bases unmatched. CDR1 and CDR2 from the germline V gene are SGHRS and YFSETQ. The CDR3 consists of 16 residues. CDR3 coding DNA: TGCGCCAGCAGCTTGACAGGACAGGGCTCTGGAAACACCATATATTTT. Encoded protein: CASSLTGQGSGNTIYF. Complete variable domain (other parts from reference TRBV5-1 and TRBJ1-3): KAGVTQTPRYLIKTRGQQVTLSCSPISGHRSVSWYQQTPGQGLQFLFEYFSETQRNKGNFPGRFSGRQFSNSRSEMNVSTLELGDSALYLCASSLTGQGSGNTIYFGEGSWLTVV.

In regard to this clone: At one of its ends the junction is not consistent with the germline gene, which may arise from a read error. The rearrangement joins TRBV6-5 to TRBJ2-1; TRBD1 aligns across 7 bases. This CDR3 comprises 15 residues. Germline CDR1 reads MNHEY; CDR2 reads SVGAGI. CDR3 nucleotide sequence: TGTGCCAGCATCCCCGACAGGGCAAGATACAATGGGCAGTTCTTC. This gives the protein CASIPDRARYNGQFF.

This sequence joins TRBV5-1 and TRBJ1-1; the D gene is possibly TRBD1 (5 bases). V was trimmed by 1 base and J by 0 bases, leaving 13 bases between them. The CDR3 loop spans 16 amino acids. The V gene's germline CDR1 is SGHRS and CDR2 YFSETQ. The CDR3, as DNA: TGCGCCAGCAGCTTGTATCAGGGATCGCTGAACACTGAAGCTTTCTTT. Translation: CASSLYQGSLNTEAFF.

V usage is TRBV6-1 and J usage is TRBJ1-4; weak D call: TRBD1 (5 bases). Germline CDR1 and CDR2: MNHNS and SASEGT. Trimming took 6 bases from V and 7 from J, leaving 12 bases between them. The CDR3 runs to 13 residues. Here the CDR3 DNA reads TGTGCCAGCAGGGCGGGGGAGGGTGAAAAACTGTTTTTT. Translation gives CASRAGEGEKLFF.

The rearrangement links TRBV5-1 to TRBJ2-1, with 7 bases that match TRBD2. V lost 1 base to trimming and J lost 5 bases; unmatched junction nucleotides: 6. CDR1 and CDR2 from the germline V gene are SGHRS and YFSETQ. The length of the CDR3 is 15 residues. The CDR3 spells CASSLTPGLNNEQFF. The CDR3 region has the DNA TGCGCCAGCAGCTTGACCCCGGGACTAAACAATGAGCAGTTCTTC.

V and J are TRBV14 and TRBJ1-1, with no clear D. Per the germline V gene, CDR1 is SGHDN and CDR2 is FVKESK. The CDR3 extends over 15 amino acids. V was trimmed by 4 bases and J by 1 base, leaving 13 bases between them. The CDR3 is CASSPLDLGNTEAFF. The CDR3 nucleotides are TGTGCCAGCAGCCCGCTCGACTTGGGGAACACTGAAGCTTTCTTT.

This clone was counted a single time. One end of the junction does not line up with germline, which may come from a read error. The same CDR3 arises from other DNA sequences in this sample as well. The chain recombines TRBV7-9 with TRBJ2-3, with D unresolved. Germline assignment: CDR1 SEHNR and CDR2 FQNEAQ (reference sequence). The CDR3 has 14 residues. The CDR3 coding sequence is TGTGCTAGCAGCTCCCCCCCTAACACAGATACGCAGTATTTT. Its translation is CASSSPPNTDTQYF.

The chain carries TRBV15 and TRBJ2-5, with D possibly being TRBD2 (6 bases). Germline V gives CDR1 LNHNV, CDR2 YYDKDF (reference sequence). CDR3 length equals 16 residues. V lost 5 bases and J lost 4, with 20 bases in between. CDR3 coding DNA: TGTGCCACCAGCGGCCGGGAGAGAAACAAACGAGAGACCCAGTACTTC. As protein: CATSGRERNKRETQYF.

The sample holds one count of this clone. The CDR3 sequence is CAWSGGGFGEQFF. CDR3 bases: TGTGCCTGGAGCGGGGGGGGGTTCGGTGAGCAGTTCTTC. The rearrangement uses TRBV30 and TRBJ2-1; 8 nucleotides line up with TRBD2. The CDR3 has 13 residues. V was clipped by 3 bases and J by 9 bases; unmatched bases: 7. Germline V lookup: CDR1 GTSNPN, CDR2 SVGIG (reference sequence).

The CDR3 bases are TGTGCCAGCAGCGTAGGAGGACAGGGGTTGGAGACCCAGTACTTC. Translated, it gives CASSVGGQGLETQYF. The V and J genes are TRBV9 and TRBJ2-5, with 9 bases lining up with TRBD1. The J segment lost 5 bases and the V segment lost 0 bases, leaving 5 bases of the junction unmatched. From germline, CDR1 is SGDLS and CDR2 YYNGEE. This CDR3 has 15 residues.

The V gene is TRBV18, the J gene TRBJ2-1, with D maybe TRBD1 (6 bases). V was pared by 3 bases and J by 12 bases, with 15 bases between. Looked up from germline, CDR1 is KGHSH and CDR2 is LQKENI. This CDR3 has 13 amino acids. The CDR3 loop is CASSPSDRTVQFF. The CDR3 bases are TGTGCCAGCTCACCGAGTGACAGGACGGTGCAGTTCTTC.

The rearrangement links TRBV2 to TRBJ1-2; a possible D gene is TRBD1 (5 bases). Germline CDR1 is SNHLY and CDR2 is FYNNEI. This CDR3 region has 12 residues. Trimming cost V 3 bases and J 8 bases, with 10 bases left between them. CDR3 residues: CASSEQGEGYTF. As DNA, the CDR3 is TGTGCCAGCAGTGAGCAGGGTGAAGGCTACACCTTC.

This clone was recorded a few times. V is TRBV5-4 and J is TRBJ2-2; 7 bases are shared with TRBD2. Trimming cost V 2 bases and J 6 bases; bases outside gene matches: 7. The CDR3 is 15 amino acids. Germline V gives CDR1 SGHNT, CDR2 YYREEE (reference sequence). CDR3 nucleotides: TGTGCCAGCAGCTTTGCGGCGGGAGTAGCCGGGGAGCTGTTTTTT. Its translation: CASSFAAGVAGELFF.

This chain joins TRBV11-2 and TRBJ2-7; 8 positions agree with TRBD2. In germline, CDR1 is SGHAT, CDR2 FQNNGV. J was trimmed by 0 bases and V by 5 bases; bases with no gene match: 6. The CDR3 spans 15 residues. The DNA for the CDR3 is TGTGCCAGCAGCCCAGGGAGCGGGAGCTCCTACGAGCAGTACTTC. Encoded protein: CASSPGSGSSYEQYF. Complete variable domain (other parts from reference TRBV11-2 and TRBJ2-7): EAGVAQSPRYKIIEKRQSVAFWCNPISGHATLYWYQQILGQGPKLLIQFQNNGVVDDSQLPKDRFSAERLKGVDSTLKIQPAKLEDSAVYLCASSPGSGSSYEQYFGPGTRLTVT.